The 4 T cell receptor beta chains listed next were all sequenced from one sample in a study of identical twins. TCRdb re-called the 5' RACE reads with MiXCR, one entry per CDR3 protein. Altogether 280,000 or so distinct CDR3 sequences are present, roughly 8.6% being singletons, with the ten largest covering about 2.1%. This sample also appeared in a second study, on yellow fever vaccine responses in identical twins.

Source material: memory (CD45RO+) T cells sorted from blood. Source of these receptors: a woman in her late teens or twenties in good health.

This clonotype was observed many times. The gene calls are TRBV3-1 and TRBJ2-7; maybe TRBD2 (6 bases). The CDR3 totals 15 residues. V was shortened by 0 bases and J by 3 bases, with 12 bases between the two germline ends. The germline V gene encodes CDR1 LGHDT and CDR2 YNNKEL (reference sequence). The CDR3 sequence: CASSQEPGSNYEQYF. DNA for the CDR3: TGTGCCAGCAGCCAAGAACCCGGGAGTAACTACGAGCAGTACTTC.

This clonotype was recorded at least ten times. This chain connects TRBV7-9 to TRBJ2-5; no clear D gene. The germline V gene has CDR1 SEHNR and CDR2 FQNEAQ (reference sequence). The V end was cut by 7 bases, the J end by 1 base, with 10 bases between. The CDR3 length is 13 residues. CDR3 DNA sequence: TGTGCCAGCACCCTGGACGGCCAAGAGACCCAGTACTTC. Translation: CASTLDGQETQYF.

In its sample, this clonotype was seen a few times. The V call is TRBV5-1, the J call TRBJ2-7; 7 bases map to TRBD2. V was pared by 4 bases and J by 3 bases, with 7 bases of the junction left unmatched. CDR3 length: 14 residues. Germline lookup yields CDR1 SGHRS and CDR2 YFSETQ. CDR3 sequence: CASSQMTSSYEQYF. CDR3 bases: TGCGCCAGCAGCCAAATGACTAGCAGCTACGAGCAGTACTTC. Using reference TRBV5-1 and TRBJ2-7 for the parts outside the CDR3, the full variable domain is KAGVTQTPRYLIKTRGQQVTLSCSPISGHRSVSWYQQTPGQGLQFLFEYFSETQRNKGNFPGRFSGRQFSNSRSEMNVSTLELGDSALYLCASSQMTSSYEQYFGPGTRLTVT.

The V and J genes are TRBV12-3 or TRBV12-4 and TRBJ2-1, with D uncertain. The length of the CDR3 is 13 residues. With 3 bases removed from V and 7 bases from J, the gap between germline ends came to 10 bases. CDR3 nucleotide sequence: TGTGCCAGCAGTTTTGAGCGTCGGAATGAGCAGTTCTTC. This encodes CASSFERRNEQFF.